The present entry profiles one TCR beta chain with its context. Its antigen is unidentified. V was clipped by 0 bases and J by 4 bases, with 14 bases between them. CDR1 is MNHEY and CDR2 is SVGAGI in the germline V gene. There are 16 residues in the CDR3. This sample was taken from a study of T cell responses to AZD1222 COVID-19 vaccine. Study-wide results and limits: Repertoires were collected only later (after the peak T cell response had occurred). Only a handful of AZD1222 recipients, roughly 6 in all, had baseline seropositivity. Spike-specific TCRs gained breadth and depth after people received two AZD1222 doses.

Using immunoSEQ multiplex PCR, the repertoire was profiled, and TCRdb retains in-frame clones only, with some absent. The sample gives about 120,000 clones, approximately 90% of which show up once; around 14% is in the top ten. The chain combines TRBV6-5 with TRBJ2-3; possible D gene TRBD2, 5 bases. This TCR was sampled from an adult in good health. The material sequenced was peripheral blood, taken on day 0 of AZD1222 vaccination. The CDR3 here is CASSYSRGYGADTQYF. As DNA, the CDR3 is TGTGCCAGCAGTTACTCGAGAGGGTACGGGGCAGATACGCAGTATTTT.